The next 3 T cell receptor beta chains were all read from a single sample in a study of identifying expanded T cells in peripheral blood. Data came from immunoSEQ multiplex PCR; TCRdb stores just in-frame clones and leaves some out. The sample shows about 58,000 clones, around 90% of them seen only once. Sequenced: blood. The receptors originated from a person aged 18-70 years in good health.

The chain is built from TRBV9 and TRBJ2-3, with TRBD2 matching 8 bases. CDR1 SGDLS and CDR2 YYNGEE come from the germline V gene. The length of the CDR3 is 20 residues. V shed 0 bases and J 4 bases; nucleotides not matched to a gene: 19. The DNA of the CDR3 is TGTGCCAGCAGCGTAGCTGCCAGAAAAGAGACTAGCGCTGGAGCAGATACGCAGTATTTT. Its protein product is CASSVAARKETSAGADTQYF.

This chain links TRBV9 with TRBJ2-3; TRBD2 aligns across 8 bases. In germline, CDR1 is SGDLS, CDR2 YYNGEE. The CDR3 has 16 residues. Trimming removed 2 bases from V and 2 bases from J; junction bases left unmatched: 7. The CDR3 DNA reads TGTGCCAGCAGCGTGGAAACGGGGGGGATCACAGATACGCAGTATTTT. Amino acids: CASSVETGGITDTQYF.

The DNA of the CDR3 is TGTGCCAGCAGCAGTGGAGGAATAGATACGCAGTATTTT. It is translated as CASSSGGIDTQYF. The chain carries TRBV5-4 and TRBJ2-3; maybe TRBD2 (5 bases). Trimming pared 4 bases from V and 5 bases from J, leaving 11 bases between. Germline CDR1 SGHNT, CDR2 YYREEE (reference sequence). The CDR3 totals 13 residues.